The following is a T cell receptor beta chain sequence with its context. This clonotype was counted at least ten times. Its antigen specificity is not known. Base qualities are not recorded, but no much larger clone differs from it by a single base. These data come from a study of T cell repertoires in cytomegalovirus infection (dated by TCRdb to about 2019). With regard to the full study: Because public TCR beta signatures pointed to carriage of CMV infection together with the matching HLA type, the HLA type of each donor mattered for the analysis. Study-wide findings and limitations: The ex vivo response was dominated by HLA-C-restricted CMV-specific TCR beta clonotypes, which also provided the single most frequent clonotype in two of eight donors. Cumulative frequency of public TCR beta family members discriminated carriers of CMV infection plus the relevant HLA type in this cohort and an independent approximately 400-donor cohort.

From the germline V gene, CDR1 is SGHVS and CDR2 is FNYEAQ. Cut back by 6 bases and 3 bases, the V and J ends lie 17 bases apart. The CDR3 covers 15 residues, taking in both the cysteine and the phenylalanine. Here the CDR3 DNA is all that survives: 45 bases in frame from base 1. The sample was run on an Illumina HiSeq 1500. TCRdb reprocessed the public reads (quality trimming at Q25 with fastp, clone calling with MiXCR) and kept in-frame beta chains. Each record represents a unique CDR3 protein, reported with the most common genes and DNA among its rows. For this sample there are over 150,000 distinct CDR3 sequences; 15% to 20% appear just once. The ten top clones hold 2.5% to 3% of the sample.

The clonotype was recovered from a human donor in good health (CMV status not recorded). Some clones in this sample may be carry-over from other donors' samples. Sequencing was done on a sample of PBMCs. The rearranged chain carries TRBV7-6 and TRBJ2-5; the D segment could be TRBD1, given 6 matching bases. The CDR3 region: CASSIRSTGEETQYF. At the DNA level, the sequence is TGTGCCAGCAGTATTAGATCGACAGGAGAAGAGACCCAGTACTTC.